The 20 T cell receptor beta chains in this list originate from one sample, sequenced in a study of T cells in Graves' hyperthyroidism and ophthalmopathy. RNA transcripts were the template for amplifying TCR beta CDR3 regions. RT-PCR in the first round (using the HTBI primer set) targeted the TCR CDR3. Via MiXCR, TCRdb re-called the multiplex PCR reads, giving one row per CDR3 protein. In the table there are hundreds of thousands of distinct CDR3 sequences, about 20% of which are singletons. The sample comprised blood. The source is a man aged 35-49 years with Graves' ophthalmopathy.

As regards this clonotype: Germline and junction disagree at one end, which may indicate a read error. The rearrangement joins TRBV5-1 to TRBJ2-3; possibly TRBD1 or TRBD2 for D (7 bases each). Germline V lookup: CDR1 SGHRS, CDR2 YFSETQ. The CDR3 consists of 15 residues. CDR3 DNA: TGCGCCTGCAGCTTAAGGCAGGGGGGGACAGATACGCAGTATTTT. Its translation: CACSLRQGGTDTQYF.

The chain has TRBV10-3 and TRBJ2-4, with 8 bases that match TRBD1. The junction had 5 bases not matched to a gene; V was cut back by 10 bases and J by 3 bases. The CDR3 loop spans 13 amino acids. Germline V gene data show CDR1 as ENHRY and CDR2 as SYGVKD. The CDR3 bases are TGTGCCACTCCGACAGGGGTCAAAAACATTCAGTACTTC. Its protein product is CATPTGVKNIQYF.

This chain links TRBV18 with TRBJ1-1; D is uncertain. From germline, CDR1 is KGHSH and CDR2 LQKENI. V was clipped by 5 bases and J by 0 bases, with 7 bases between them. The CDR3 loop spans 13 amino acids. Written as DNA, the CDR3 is TGTGCCAGCTCAACAGCCATGAACACTGAAGCTTTCTTT. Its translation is CASSTAMNTEAFF.

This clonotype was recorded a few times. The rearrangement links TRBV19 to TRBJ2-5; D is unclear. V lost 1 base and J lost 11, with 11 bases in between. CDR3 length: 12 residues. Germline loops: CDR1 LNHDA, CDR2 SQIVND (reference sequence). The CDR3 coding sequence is TGTGCCAGTAGTATAGGGGCAACGCAACAGTACTTC. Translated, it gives CASSIGATQQYF.

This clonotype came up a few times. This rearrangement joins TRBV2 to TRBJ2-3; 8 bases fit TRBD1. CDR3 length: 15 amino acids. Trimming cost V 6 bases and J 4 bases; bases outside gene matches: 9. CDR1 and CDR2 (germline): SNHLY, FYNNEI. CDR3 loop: CASSPGTGSADTQYF. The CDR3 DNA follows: TGTGCCAGCAGCCCCGGGACAGGTAGTGCAGATACGCAGTATTTT.

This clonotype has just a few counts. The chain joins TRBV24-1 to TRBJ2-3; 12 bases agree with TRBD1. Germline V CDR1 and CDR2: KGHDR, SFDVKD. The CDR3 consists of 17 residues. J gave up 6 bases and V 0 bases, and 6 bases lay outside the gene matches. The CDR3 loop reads CATSDLQGTGGADTQYF. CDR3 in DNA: TGTGCCACCAGTGATTTGCAAGGGACAGGGGGCGCCGATACGCAGTATTTT.

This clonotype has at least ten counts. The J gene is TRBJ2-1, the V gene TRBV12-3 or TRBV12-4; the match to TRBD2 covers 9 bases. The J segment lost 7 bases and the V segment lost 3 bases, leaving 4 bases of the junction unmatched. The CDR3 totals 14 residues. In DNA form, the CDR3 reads TGTGCCAGCAGTTTGCGGGAGGGCCAAAATGAGCAGTTCTTC. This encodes CASSLREGQNEQFF.

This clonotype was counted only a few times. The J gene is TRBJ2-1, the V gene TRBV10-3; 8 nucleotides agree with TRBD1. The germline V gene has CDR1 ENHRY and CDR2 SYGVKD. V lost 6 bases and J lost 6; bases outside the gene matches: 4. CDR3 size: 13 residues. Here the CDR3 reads CAIRQTGANEQFF. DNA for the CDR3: TGTGCCATCAGACAGACAGGGGCCAATGAGCAGTTCTTC.

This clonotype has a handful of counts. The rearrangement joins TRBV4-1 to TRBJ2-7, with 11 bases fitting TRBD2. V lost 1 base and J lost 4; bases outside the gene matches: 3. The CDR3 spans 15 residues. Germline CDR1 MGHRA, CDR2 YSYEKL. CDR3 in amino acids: CASSQVSSGRYEQYF. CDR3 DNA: TGCGCCAGCAGCCAAGTTTCTAGCGGGAGGTACGAGCAGTACTTC.

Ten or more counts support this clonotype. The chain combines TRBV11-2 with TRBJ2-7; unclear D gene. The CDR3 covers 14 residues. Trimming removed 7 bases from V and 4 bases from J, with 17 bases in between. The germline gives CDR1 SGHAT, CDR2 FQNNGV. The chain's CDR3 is CASIKAPASYEQYF. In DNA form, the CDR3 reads TGTGCCAGCATCAAGGCCCCCGCCTCGTACGAGCAGTACTTC.

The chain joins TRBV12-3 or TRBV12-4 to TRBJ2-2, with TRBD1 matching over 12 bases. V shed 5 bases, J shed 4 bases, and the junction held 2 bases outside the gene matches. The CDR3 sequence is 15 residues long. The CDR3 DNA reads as TGTGCCAGCAGTGGGACAGGGGGCGGCACCGGGGAGCTGTTTTTT. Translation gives CASSGTGGGTGELFF.

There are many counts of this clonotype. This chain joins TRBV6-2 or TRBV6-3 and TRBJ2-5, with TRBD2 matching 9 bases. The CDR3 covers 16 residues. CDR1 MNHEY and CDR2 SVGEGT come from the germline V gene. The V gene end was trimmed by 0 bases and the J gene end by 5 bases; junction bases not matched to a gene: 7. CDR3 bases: TGTGCCAGCAGTTACTCCTTCATAGCGGGAGAGGAGACCCAGTACTTC. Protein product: CASSYSFIAGEETQYF.

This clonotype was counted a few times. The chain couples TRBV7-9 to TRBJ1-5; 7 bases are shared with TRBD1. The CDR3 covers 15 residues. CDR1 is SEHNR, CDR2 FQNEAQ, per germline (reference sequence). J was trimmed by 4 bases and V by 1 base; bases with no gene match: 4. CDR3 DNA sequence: TGTGCCAGCAGCTTAGGACAGGGCTGGAATCAGCCCCAGCATTTT. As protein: CASSLGQGWNQPQHF.

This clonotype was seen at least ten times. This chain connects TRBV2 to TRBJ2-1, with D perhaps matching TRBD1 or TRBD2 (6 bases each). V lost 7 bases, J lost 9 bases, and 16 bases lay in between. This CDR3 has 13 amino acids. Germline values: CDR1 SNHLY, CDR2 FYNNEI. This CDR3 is CASTGAGMVEQFF. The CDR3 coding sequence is TGTGCCAGCACGGGGGCAGGGATGGTTGAGCAGTTCTTC.

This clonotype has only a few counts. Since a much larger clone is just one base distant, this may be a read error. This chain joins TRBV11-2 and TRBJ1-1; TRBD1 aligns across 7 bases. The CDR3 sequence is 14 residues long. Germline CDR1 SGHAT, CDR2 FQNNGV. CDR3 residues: CASSRQGGNAEAFF. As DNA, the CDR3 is TGTGCCAGCAGCCGACAGGGTGGGAACGCTGAAGCTTTCTTT.

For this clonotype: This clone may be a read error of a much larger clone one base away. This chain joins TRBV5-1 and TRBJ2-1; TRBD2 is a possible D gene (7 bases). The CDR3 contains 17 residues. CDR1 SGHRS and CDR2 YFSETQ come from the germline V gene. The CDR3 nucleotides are TGCGCCAGCAGTGCGAGGGGGAGCGGGGCATCCTACAATGAGCAGCTCTTC. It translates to CASSARGSGASYNEQLF.

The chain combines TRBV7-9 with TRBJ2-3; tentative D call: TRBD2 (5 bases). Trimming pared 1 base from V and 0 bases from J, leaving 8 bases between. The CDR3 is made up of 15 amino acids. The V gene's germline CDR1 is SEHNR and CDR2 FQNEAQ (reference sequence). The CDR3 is CASSLGWTSTDTQYF. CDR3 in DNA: TGTGCCAGCAGCTTAGGGTGGACTAGCACAGATACGCAGTATTTT.

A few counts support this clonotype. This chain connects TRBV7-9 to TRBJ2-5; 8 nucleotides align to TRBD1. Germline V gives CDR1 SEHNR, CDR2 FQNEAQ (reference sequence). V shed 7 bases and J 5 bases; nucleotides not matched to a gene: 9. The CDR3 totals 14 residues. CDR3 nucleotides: TGTGCCAGCACGCCGGACAGGGCTCGGGAGACCCAGTACTTC. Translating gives CASTPDRARETQYF.

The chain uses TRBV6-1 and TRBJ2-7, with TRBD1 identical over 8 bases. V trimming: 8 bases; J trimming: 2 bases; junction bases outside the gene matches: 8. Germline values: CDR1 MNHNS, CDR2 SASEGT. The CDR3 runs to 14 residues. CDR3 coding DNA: TGTGCCAGCGCAAGGACAGGGTCTACCTACGAGCAGTACTTC. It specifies CASARTGSTYEQYF.

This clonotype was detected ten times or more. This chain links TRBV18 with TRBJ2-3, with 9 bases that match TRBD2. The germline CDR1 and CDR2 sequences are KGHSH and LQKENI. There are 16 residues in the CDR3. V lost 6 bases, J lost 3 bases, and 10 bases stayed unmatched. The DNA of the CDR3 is TGTGCCAGCTCGCCCAGGACTAGCGCCTGGACAGATACGCAGTATTTT. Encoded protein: CASSPRTSAWTDTQYF.